What follows are 10 T cell receptor beta chains derived from one specimen sequenced in a study of PD-1 blockade in classical Hodgkin lymphoma. All patients relapsed after autologous stem cell transplantation, and brentuximab vedotin exposure varied. Sequenced by immunoSEQ multiplex PCR; TCRdb stores in-frame clones only, minus some. The sample includes approximately 150,000 clones, approximately 72% of them seen just once. The input for sequencing was peripheral blood mononuclear cells (PBMCs), taken before the second cycle of nivolumab. Every receptor here comes from a human donor with classical Hodgkin lymphoma.

The V call is TRBV19, the J call TRBJ1-2; D remains unclear. The CDR3 is made up of 14 amino acids. Germline values: CDR1 LNHDA, CDR2 SQIVND (reference sequence). The V gene lost 2 bases and the J gene lost 2 bases, with 9 bases spanning the gap. The CDR3 reads CASSISWGNYGYTF. The CDR3 DNA is TGTGCCAGTAGTATAAGTTGGGGAAACTATGGCTACACCTTC.

This chain connects TRBV5-5 to TRBJ2-1; 11 nucleotides align to TRBD1. Germline V gene sequence: CDR1 SGHKS, CDR2 YYEKEE (reference sequence). The CDR3 runs 15 residues. The ends lost 1 base at V and 7 bases at J; junction bases unmatched: 4. The CDR3, as DNA: TGTGCCAGCAGCTTGTGGACAGGGGGCAGGAATGAGCAGTTCTTC. Translating it yields CASSLWTGGRNEQFF. Full variable domain (missing parts from reference TRBV5-5 and TRBJ2-1): DAGVTQSPTHLIKTRGQQVTLRCSPISGHKSVSWYQQVLGQGPQFIFQYYEKEERGRGNFPDRFSARQFPNYSSELNVNALLLGDSALYLCASSLWTGGRNEQFFGPGTRLTVL.

The chain carries TRBV9 and TRBJ2-3; D is ambiguous. The V gene lost 4 bases and the J gene lost 3 bases, with 12 bases spanning the gap. The CDR3 is 14 residues long. CDR1 is SGDLS and CDR2 is YYNGEE in the germline V gene. The CDR3 is CASSPFIGTDTQYF. In DNA, the CDR3 is TGTGCCAGCAGCCCTTTTATAGGAACAGATACGCAGTATTTT.

The rearrangement links TRBV27 to TRBJ1-1, with D possibly TRBD1 on 5 matching bases. With 8 bases removed from V and 6 bases from J, the gap between germline ends came to 16 bases. The germline V gene encodes CDR1 MNHEY and CDR2 SMNVEV (reference sequence). CDR3 length: 13 residues. The CDR3 DNA follows: TGTGCCAGCTCCGACAGATACTATCCTGAAGCTTTCTTT. Translating gives CASSDRYYPEAFF.

The chain links TRBV11-2 to TRBJ2-1; the match to TRBD2 covers 8 bases. J gave up 8 bases and V 5 bases, and 17 bases lay outside the gene matches. The CDR3 loop spans 17 amino acids. The germline V gene has CDR1 SGHAT and CDR2 FQNNGV. The CDR3 is CASSPVQSGLGGDEQFF. In nucleotides, the CDR3 is TGTGCCAGCAGCCCAGTACAATCGGGACTCGGGGGGGATGAGCAGTTCTTC.

This clone was seen once. The J gene is TRBJ1-5, the V gene TRBV7-9; no firm D call. The V gene lost 5 bases and the J gene lost 5 bases, with 7 bases spanning the gap. CDR1 is SEHNR, CDR2 FQNEAQ, per germline (reference sequence). This CDR3 spans 12 amino acids. In nucleotides, the CDR3 is TGTGCCAGCAGCGCCGTGGATCAGCCCCAGCATTTT. Its translation is CASSAVDQPQHF.

The gene calls are TRBV7-2 and TRBJ1-5, with D unresolved. V lost 0 bases to trimming and J lost 0 bases, with 12 bases between them. This CDR3 has 17 residues. CDR1 is SGHTA, CDR2 FQGNSA, per germline. CDR3 loop: CASSLARRNYSNQPQHF. The DNA of the CDR3 is TGTGCCAGCAGCTTAGCGCGCAGGAATTATAGCAATCAGCCCCAGCATTTT. Together with reference TRBV7-2 and TRBJ1-5, the CDR3 gives the full variable domain: GAGVSQSPSNKVTEKGKDVELRCDPISGHTALYWYRQSLGQGLEFLIYFQGNSAPDKSGLPSDRFSAERTGGSVSTLTIQRTQQEDSAVYLCASSLARRNYSNQPQHFGDGTRLSIL.

The chain is built from TRBV19 and TRBJ2-7; no firm D call. Germline values: CDR1 LNHDA, CDR2 SQIVND (reference sequence). There are 15 residues in the CDR3. V lost 0 bases and J lost 0, with 9 bases in between. DNA for the CDR3: TGTGCCAGTAGTATAGAATGGGCTAGCTCCTACGAGCAGTACTTC. It codes for CASSIEWASSYEQYF. Supplemented by reference TRBV19 and TRBJ2-7, the full variable domain reads DGGITQSPKYLFRKEGQNVTLSCEQNLNHDAMYWYRQDPGQGLRLIYYSQIVNDFQKGDIAEGYSVSREKKESFPLTVTSAQKNPTAFYLCASSIEWASSYEQYFGPGTRLTVT.

The DNA of the CDR3 is TGTGCCAGCAGCCAAGATCGGACTAGCGGAACCTACGAGCAGTACTTC. Amino acid sequence: CASSQDRTSGTYEQYF. The V call is TRBV4-2, the J call TRBJ2-7, with 10 bases identical to TRBD2. The CDR3 runs 16 residues. CDR1 is LGHNA and CDR2 is YNFKEQ in the germline V gene. The ends lost 0 bases at V and 2 bases at J; junction bases unmatched: 4.

As DNA, the CDR3 is TGTGCCAGCAGTGAAAGTCGCACAGATACGCAGTATTTT. Translated: CASSESRTDTQYF. This chain uses TRBV6-1 with TRBJ2-3; D is uncertain. In germline, CDR1 is MNHNS, CDR2 SASEGT. The V end lost 2 bases, the J end lost 1 base, and 4 bases lay between the germline ends. The CDR3 extends over 13 amino acids.